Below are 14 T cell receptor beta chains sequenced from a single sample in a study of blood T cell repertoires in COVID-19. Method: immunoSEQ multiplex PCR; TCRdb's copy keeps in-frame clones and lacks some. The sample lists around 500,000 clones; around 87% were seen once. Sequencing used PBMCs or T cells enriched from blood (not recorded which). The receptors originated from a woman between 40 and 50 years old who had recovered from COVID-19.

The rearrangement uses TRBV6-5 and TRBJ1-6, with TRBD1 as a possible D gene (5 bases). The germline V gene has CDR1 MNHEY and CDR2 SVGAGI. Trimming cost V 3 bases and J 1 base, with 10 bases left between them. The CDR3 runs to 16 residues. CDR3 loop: CASSYIQGSYNSPLHF. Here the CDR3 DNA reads TGTGCCAGCAGTTATATTCAGGGTTCCTATAATTCACCCCTCCACTTT.

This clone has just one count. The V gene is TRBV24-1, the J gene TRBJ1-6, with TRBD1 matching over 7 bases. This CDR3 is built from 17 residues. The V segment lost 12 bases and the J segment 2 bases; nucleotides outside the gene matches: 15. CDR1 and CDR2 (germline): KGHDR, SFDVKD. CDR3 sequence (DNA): TGTGCCTCAGGGGGTTCCCAAACAGGGGCCTATAATTCACCCCTCCACTTT. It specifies CASGGSQTGAYNSPLHF.

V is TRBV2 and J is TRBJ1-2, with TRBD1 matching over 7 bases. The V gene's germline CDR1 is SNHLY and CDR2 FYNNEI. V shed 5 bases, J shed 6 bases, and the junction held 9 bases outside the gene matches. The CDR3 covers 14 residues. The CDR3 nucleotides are TGTGCCAGCAGTACCGATAACAGGGGAAATGGCTACACCTTC. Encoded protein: CASSTDNRGNGYTF.

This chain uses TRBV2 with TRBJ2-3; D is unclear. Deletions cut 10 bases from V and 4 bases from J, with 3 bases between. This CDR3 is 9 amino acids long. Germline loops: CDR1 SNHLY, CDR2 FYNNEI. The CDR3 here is CANSDTQYF. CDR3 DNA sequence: TGTGCCAACTCAGATACGCAGTATTTT.

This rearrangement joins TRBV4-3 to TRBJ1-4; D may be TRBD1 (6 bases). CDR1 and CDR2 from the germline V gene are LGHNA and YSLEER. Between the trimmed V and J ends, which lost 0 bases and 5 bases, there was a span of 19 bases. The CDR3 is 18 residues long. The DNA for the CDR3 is TGCGCCAGCAGCCAAGATCGTGTAGGTCGCAGGGGCAATGAAAAACTGTTTTTT. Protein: CASSQDRVGRRGNEKLFF.

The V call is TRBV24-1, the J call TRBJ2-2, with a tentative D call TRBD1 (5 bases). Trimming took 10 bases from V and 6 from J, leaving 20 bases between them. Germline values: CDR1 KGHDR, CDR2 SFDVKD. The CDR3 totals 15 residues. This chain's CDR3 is CATNRSGLGSGELFF. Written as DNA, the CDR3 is TGTGCCACAAATCGGTCAGGGTTAGGCTCCGGGGAGCTGTTTTTT.

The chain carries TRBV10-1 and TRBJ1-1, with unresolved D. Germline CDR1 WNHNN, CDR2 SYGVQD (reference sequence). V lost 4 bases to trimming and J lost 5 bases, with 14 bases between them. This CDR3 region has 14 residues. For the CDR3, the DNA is TGCGCCAGCAGTGTATCGGGGTACGCGACTGAAGCTTTCTTT. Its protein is CASSVSGYATEAFF.

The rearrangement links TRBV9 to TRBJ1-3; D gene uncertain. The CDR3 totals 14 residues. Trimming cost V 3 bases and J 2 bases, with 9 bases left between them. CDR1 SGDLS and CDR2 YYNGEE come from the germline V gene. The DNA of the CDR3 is TGTGCCAGCAGCGGGGAGGGAACTGGAAACACCATATATTTT. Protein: CASSGEGTGNTIYF.

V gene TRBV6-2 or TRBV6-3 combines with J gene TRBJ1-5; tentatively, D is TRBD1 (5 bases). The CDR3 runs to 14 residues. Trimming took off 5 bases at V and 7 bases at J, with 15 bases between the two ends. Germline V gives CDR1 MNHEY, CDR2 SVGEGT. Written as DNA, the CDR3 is TGTGCCAGCAGTGACCTGGGGGGTGGACAGCCCCAGCATTTT. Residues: CASSDLGGGQPQHF.

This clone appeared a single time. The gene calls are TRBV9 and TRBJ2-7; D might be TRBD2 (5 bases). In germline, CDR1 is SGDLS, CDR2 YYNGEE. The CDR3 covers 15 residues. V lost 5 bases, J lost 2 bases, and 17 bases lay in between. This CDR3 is CASSPRAGQPYEQYF. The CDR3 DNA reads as TGTGCCAGCAGTCCCCGTGCGGGCCAGCCCTACGAGCAGTACTTC. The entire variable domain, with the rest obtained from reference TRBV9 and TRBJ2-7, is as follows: DSGVTQTPKHLITATGQRVTLRCSPRSGDLSVYWYQQSLDQGLQFLIQYYNGEERAKGNILERFSAQQFPDLHSELNLSSLELGDSALYFCASSPRAGQPYEQYFGPGTRLTVT.

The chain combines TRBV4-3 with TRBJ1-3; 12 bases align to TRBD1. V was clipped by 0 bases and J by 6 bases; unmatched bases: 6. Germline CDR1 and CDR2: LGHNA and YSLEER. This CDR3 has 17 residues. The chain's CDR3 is CASSQDGTGGRVNTIYF. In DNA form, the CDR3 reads TGCGCCAGCAGCCAAGATGGGACAGGGGGCCGGGTAAACACCATATATTTT.

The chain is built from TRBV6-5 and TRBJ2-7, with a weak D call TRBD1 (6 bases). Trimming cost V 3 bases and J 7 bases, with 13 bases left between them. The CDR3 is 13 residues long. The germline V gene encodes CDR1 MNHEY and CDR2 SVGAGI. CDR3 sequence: CASSYSSRGEQYF. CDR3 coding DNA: TGTGCCAGCAGTTATTCAAGCAGGGGAGAGCAGTACTTC.

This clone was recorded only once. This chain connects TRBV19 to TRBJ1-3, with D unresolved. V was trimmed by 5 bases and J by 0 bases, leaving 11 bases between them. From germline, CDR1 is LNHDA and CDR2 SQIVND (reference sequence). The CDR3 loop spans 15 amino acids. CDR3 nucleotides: TGTGCCAGTAGTCGACTCCCCGGCTCTGGAAACACCATATATTTT. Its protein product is CASSRLPGSGNTIYF.

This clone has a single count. The CDR3 sequence: CASSYPPQAGKETQYF. DNA for the CDR3: TGTGCCAGCAGTTACCCCCCCCAAGCGGGTAAAGAGACCCAGTACTTC. The gene calls are TRBV6-2 or TRBV6-3 and TRBJ2-5, with D perhaps TRBD2 (6 bases). V was pared by 2 bases and J by 3 bases, with 16 bases between. Germline-derived CDR1 and CDR2 are MNHEY and SVGEGT. CDR3 size: 16 residues.